What follows are 26 T cell receptor beta chains derived from one specimen sequenced in a study of blood T cell repertoires in COVID-19. Sequencing was performed with immunoSEQ multiplex PCR; in TCRdb, only in-frame clones are kept and a portion is missing. The sample lists 70,000 to 75,000 clones; roughly 80% were seen once. The sequencing sample was made of peripheral blood. The receptors stem from a woman older than 75 with active or convalescent COVID-19.

The chain combines TRBV6-5 with TRBJ1-5, with TRBD1 matching 9 bases. Unmatched junction bases numbered 5, after V lost 7 bases and J lost 7 bases. The CDR3 consists of 13 residues. Germline V gene lookup returns CDR1 MNHEY and CDR2 SVGAGI. The DNA of the CDR3 is TGTGCCAGCACTCGGACAGGGGTGCAGCCCCAGCATTTT. Translating gives CASTRTGVQPQHF.

This chain joins TRBV29-1 and TRBJ1-4; D might be TRBD1 (5 bases). Germline CDR1 and CDR2: SQVTM and ANQGSEA. Trimming stripped 6 bases from V and 2 bases from J, with 13 bases between. This CDR3 comprises 14 residues. Written as DNA, the CDR3 is TGCAGCGTCCAGTGGGGGGTCACTAATGAAAAACTGTTTTTT. Translating it yields CSVQWGVTNEKLFF.

The rearrangement joins TRBV7-9 to TRBJ2-1; 7 nucleotides align to TRBD1. Germline values: CDR1 SEHNR, CDR2 FQNEAQ (reference sequence). The length of the CDR3 is 17 residues. Losses at the gene ends were 5 bases for V and 0 bases for J; bases not matched to a gene: 10. In DNA, the CDR3 is TGTGCCAGCAGCCCACCCCCGACAGGGCGCTCCTACAATGAGCAGTTCTTC. Translated, it gives CASSPPPTGRSYNEQFF.

V usage is TRBV6-2 or TRBV6-3 and J usage is TRBJ2-2; 12 positions agree with TRBD2. From germline, CDR1 is MNHEY and CDR2 SVGEGT. Germline trimming cut 6 bases from V and 4 bases from J; bases unmatched to any gene: 6. The length of the CDR3 is 16 residues. In DNA form, the CDR3 reads TGTGCCAGCAGCCCAACTAGCGGGAGGTCCACCGGGGAGCTGTTTTTT. It codes for CASSPTSGRSTGELFF.

The chain couples TRBV7-2 to TRBJ2-1, with 8 bases aligning to TRBD2. The CDR3 runs 15 residues. Germline V lookup: CDR1 SGHTA, CDR2 FQGNSA. V trimming: 1 base; J trimming: 7 bases; junction bases outside the gene matches: 6. The CDR3, as DNA: TGTGCCAGCAGCTTAGGAGGCGGGGGGCGGAATGAGCAGTTCTTC. Amino acids: CASSLGGGGRNEQFF.

The chain employs TRBV28 and TRBJ1-1; D call uncertain. This CDR3 has 11 amino acids. The V and J ends lost 6 bases and 6 bases respectively, with 8 bases between them. Germline V gene lookup returns CDR1 MDHEN and CDR2 SYDVKM. The CDR3 DNA follows: TGTGCCAGCAGCCCGCGGGCTGAAGCTTTCTTT. Translating gives CASSPRAEAFF.

The rearrangement links TRBV27 to TRBJ2-6; 9 bases line up with TRBD1. CDR1 and CDR2 (germline): MNHEY, SMNVEV (reference sequence). This CDR3 region has 19 residues. V was clipped by 4 bases and J by 2 bases; unmatched bases: 12. The CDR3 here is CASSSFAGQGFAGANVLTF. The CDR3, as DNA: TGTGCCAGCAGTTCGTTCGCGGGACAGGGTTTTGCTGGGGCCAACGTCCTGACTTTC.

The V call is TRBV11-3, the J call TRBJ2-7; D ambiguous. CDR1 and CDR2 (germline): SGHNT, YENEEA. Trimming removed 1 base at V and 4 bases at J, with 5 bases between. The CDR3 is 12 residues long. The CDR3 nucleotides are TGTGCCAGCAGCTTAGTACGGTACGAGCAGTACTTC. Translation gives CASSLVRYEQYF. The whole variable domain, remainder taken from reference TRBV11-3 and TRBJ2-7, is EAGVVQSPRYKIIEKKQPVAFWCNPISGHNTLYWYLQNLGQGPELLIRYENEEAVDDSQLPKDRFSAERLKGVDSTLKIQPAELGDSAVYLCASSLVRYEQYFGPGTRLTVT.

DNA for the CDR3: TGTGCCAGCAGTTACGGGGGGGTTTTTGGCTACACCTTC. This gives the protein CASSYGGVFGYTF. This rearrangement joins TRBV28 to TRBJ1-2; TRBD1 is a possible D gene (5 bases). Trimming removed 4 bases at V and 7 bases at J, with 13 bases between. The CDR3 runs 13 residues. Germline V gene sequence: CDR1 MDHEN, CDR2 SYDVKM.

J is TRBJ1-1 and V is TRBV5-1; D not certain. Germline CDR1 SGHRS, CDR2 YFSETQ. The length of the CDR3 is 15 residues. V lost 5 bases to trimming and J lost 1 base, with 15 bases between them. CDR3 coding DNA: TGCGCCAGCAGACTAACGGGATCTCGGAACACTGAAGCTTTCTTT. It encodes CASRLTGSRNTEAFF.

This clone was counted between two and nine times. The chain is built from TRBV5-1 and TRBJ2-7; D may be TRBD2 (5 bases). Germline loops: CDR1 SGHRS, CDR2 YFSETQ. CDR3 length: 14 residues. Trimming took 7 bases from V and 0 from J, leaving 14 bases between them. The CDR3 loop is CASRLDSHSYEQYF. The CDR3 DNA reads TGCGCCAGCCGGCTGGACTCCCACTCCTACGAGCAGTACTTC.

The chain joins TRBV19 to TRBJ1-1; TRBD1 aligns across 12 bases. The CDR3 extends over 16 amino acids. Germline V gene lookup returns CDR1 LNHDA and CDR2 SQIVND (reference sequence). J gave up 4 bases and V 7 bases, and 10 bases lay outside the gene matches. The CDR3 region is CASMIGTGGWITEAFF. The DNA for the CDR3 is TGTGCCAGTATGATCGGGACAGGGGGCTGGATCACTGAAGCTTTCTTT.

The chain combines TRBV7-9 with TRBJ1-5, with TRBD1 matching over 7 bases. CDR3 length equals 14 residues. CDR1 is SEHNR and CDR2 is FQNEAQ in the germline V gene (reference sequence). The trim removed 3 bases at V and 4 bases at J, leaving 3 bases unmatched. The chain's CDR3 is CASSFGQANQPQHF. DNA for the CDR3: TGTGCCAGCAGCTTCGGACAGGCTAATCAGCCCCAGCATTTT.

V and J are TRBV7-2 and TRBJ1-5, with D possibly being TRBD1 (5 bases). CDR1 and CDR2 (germline): SGHTA, FQGNSA. This CDR3 is 16 amino acids long. Trimming shortened V by 5 bases and J by 4 bases, and 18 bases separated the two germline ends. The CDR3 region has the DNA TGTGCCAGCAGCCAGCAATCCGACAGACCAAATCAGCCCCAGCATTTT. Its protein product is CASSQQSDRPNQPQHF.

The rearrangement uses TRBV19 and TRBJ1-5, with 8 bases fitting TRBD1. This CDR3 has 15 residues. Per germline, CDR1 LNHDA and CDR2 SQIVND (reference sequence). After removal of 1 base from V and 3 bases from J, the junction contained 2 bases not matched to a gene. CDR3 protein: CASSIGRGLNQPQHF. CDR3 bases: TGTGCCAGTAGTATAGGCAGGGGGCTCAATCAGCCCCAGCATTTT.

V gene TRBV11-3 combines with J gene TRBJ2-5; 7 bases are shared with TRBD2. Germline trimming cut 5 bases from V and 4 bases from J; bases unmatched to any gene: 7. CDR1 SGHNT and CDR2 YENEEA come from the germline V gene. CDR3 length: 14 residues. CDR3 bases: TGTGCCAGCAGCCCTCCTAGCGGCCTAGAGACCCAGTACTTC. Its protein is CASSPPSGLETQYF.

The gene calls are TRBV4-2 and TRBJ1-6; TRBD1 might be the D (6 bases). The V end was cut by 1 base, the J end by 6 bases, with 13 bases between. There are 16 residues in the CDR3. Germline V gene lookup returns CDR1 LGHNA and CDR2 YNFKEQ. CDR3 sequence: CASSQVHGTSNSPLHF. For the CDR3, the DNA is TGTGCCAGCAGCCAAGTCCACGGGACAAGTAATTCACCCCTCCACTTT.

This sequence joins TRBV18 and TRBJ2-7, with a weak D call TRBD1 (5 bases). The CDR3 totals 14 residues. The germline V gene encodes CDR1 KGHSH and CDR2 LQKENI. Deletions cut 4 bases from V and 5 bases from J, with 15 bases between. In nucleotides, the CDR3 is TGTGCCAGCTCACATACTGGTTGGGGCGACGAGCAGTACTTC. Protein product: CASSHTGWGDEQYF.

The V call is TRBV2, the J call TRBJ2-7, with a weak D call TRBD1 (5 bases). Trimming shortened V by 4 bases and J by 3 bases, and 10 bases separated the two germline ends. Germline loops: CDR1 SNHLY, CDR2 FYNNEI. This CDR3 has 13 amino acids. The CDR3 DNA reads TGTGCCAGCAGTGGCTCAGGGCACTACGAGCAGTACTTC. Its protein product is CASSGSGHYEQYF.

CDR3 DNA sequence: TGCGCCAGCAGCTGGGGACTAGCGGGGGGGCGGAAGGGCCAAGAGACCCAGTACTTC. Protein: CASSWGLAGGRKGQETQYF. This chain joins TRBV5-1 and TRBJ2-5; 16 bases agree with TRBD2. The CDR3 covers 19 residues. Germline V gene data show CDR1 as SGHRS and CDR2 as YFSETQ. J gave up 1 base and V 3 bases, and 9 bases lay outside the gene matches.

For this clone: Germline is not matched at one junction end, which may reflect a read error. CDR3 coding DNA: TGTGCCAGCGGTGAACAGGGGGGAGAGACCCAGTACTTC. It yields the protein CASGEQGGETQYF. This chain joins TRBV25-1 and TRBJ2-5, with 8 bases matching TRBD1. The germline gives CDR1 MGHDK, CDR2 SYGVNS. This CDR3 comprises 13 residues.

The chain has TRBV5-6 and TRBJ2-7; D possibly corresponds to TRBD2 (6 bases). This CDR3 comprises 13 residues. From germline, CDR1 is SGHDT and CDR2 YYEEEE. The germline V and J ends were trimmed by 4 bases and 3 bases, with 11 bases remaining between them. CDR3 sequence: CASSISGSYEQYF. The CDR3 DNA follows: TGTGCCAGCAGCATCTCCGGGAGCTACGAGCAGTACTTC.

V is TRBV6-5 and J is TRBJ1-5, with TRBD1 as a possible D gene (6 bases). Trimming stripped 6 bases from V and 0 bases from J, with 12 bases between. The CDR3 has 15 residues. The germline V gene has CDR1 MNHEY and CDR2 SVGAGI. CDR3 sequence reads: CASRGLGASNQPQHF. Written as DNA, the CDR3 is TGTGCCAGCAGGGGATTGGGGGCTAGCAATCAGCCCCAGCATTTT.

The chain combines TRBV21-1 with TRBJ2-7; the table gives TRBD1 as D, unverified against the DNA. TRBV21-1 is labeled a pseudogene. The CDR3 loop spans 14 amino acids. The CDR3 here is CASSHDPGRDEQYF. Written as DNA, the CDR3 is TGTGCCAGCAGCCACGACCCGGGCAGGGACGAGCAGTACTTC.

The CDR3: CASSHAGGYETQYF. The CDR3 DNA is TGCGCCAGCAGCCATGCAGGGGGCTACGAGACCCAGTACTTC. V is TRBV5-1 and J is TRBJ2-5; TRBD1 aligns across 8 bases. CDR1 and CDR2 from the germline V gene are SGHRS and YFSETQ. V gave up 4 bases and J gave up 5 bases; unmatched junction bases: 7. The CDR3 runs 14 residues.

Regarding this clone: Within the sample, other DNA sequences also encode this same CDR3. The chain combines TRBV18 with TRBJ2-1; the D gene is possibly TRBD2 (6 bases). V was pared by 3 bases and J by 0 bases, with 9 bases between. Germline assignment: CDR1 KGHSH and CDR2 LQKENI. The CDR3 is made up of 15 amino acids. CDR3 DNA sequence: TGTGCCAGCTCACCTAGCGGAAGCTCCTACAATGAGCAGTTCTTC. Protein: CASSPSGSSYNEQFF.